This T cell receptor (beta chain) was retrieved from a study of blood T cells in healthy people across ages. Study-level information: The capture of about one barcoded beta molecule per two T cells was achieved by template switching.

This clonotype was seen repeatedly, ten times or more. Germline assignment: CDR1 ENHRY and CDR2 SYGVKD. V was pared by 2 bases and J by 4 bases, with 6 bases of the junction left unmatched. The CDR3 runs 15 residues. Alongside a J-beta primer mix, a sample-barcoded 5' primer served in a second PCR lasting about 7 to 11 cycles. TCRdb re-called the 5' RACE reads with MiXCR, one entry per CDR3 protein. This table has under 850,000 distinct CDR3 sequences, under 40% appearing once. The rearrangement uses TRBV10-3 and TRBJ2-5; 8 nucleotides line up with TRBD1. This TCR came from a man younger than 35 in good health. Sequenced sample: blood. The chain's CDR3 is CAISERQGAGETQYF. CDR3 bases: TGTGCCATCAGTGAGAGGCAGGGGGCGGGAGAGACCCAGTACTTC.